The 15 T cell receptor beta chains below all came from one sample that was sequenced in a study of blood T cell repertoires in COVID-19. Some clones are missing from TCRdb's copy, which holds only in-frame ones; the method was immunoSEQ multiplex PCR. The sample shows about 49,000 clones, 87% of them seen only once. The sample was peripheral blood. These receptors all stem from a woman older than 75 with COVID-19, enrolled during active disease.

There are a few counts of this clone. The rearrangement uses TRBV3-1 (or the pseudogene TRBV3-2) and TRBJ1-1; D is undetermined. V was shortened by 4 bases and J by 4 bases, with 10 bases between the two germline ends. The CDR3 has 13 amino acids. From germline, CDR1 is LGHDT and CDR2 YNNKEL (reference sequence). The CDR3 here is CASSRWASTEAFF. Written as DNA, the CDR3 is TGTGCCAGCAGCCGTTGGGCGAGCACTGAAGCTTTCTTT.

The J gene is TRBJ1-2, the V gene TRBV6-5, with D maybe TRBD1 (5 bases). The V and J ends lost 6 bases and 2 bases respectively, with 13 bases between them. CDR1 MNHEY and CDR2 SVGAGI come from the germline V gene. The CDR3 contains 14 residues. The CDR3 coding sequence is TGTGCCAGCAGGACGAGAAGGGGAAACTATGGCTACACCTTC. This gives the protein CASRTRRGNYGYTF.

The rearrangement uses TRBV21-1 and TRBJ2-7; TRBD2, the D gene given by the table, was not confirmed from the DNA. TRBV21-1 is given as a pseudogene. CDR3 length: 13 residues. The CDR3 DNA follows: TGTGCCAGCACAACCGCGGCGAGCTACGAGCAGTACTTC. This translates into CASTTAASYEQYF.

The chain joins TRBV5-8 to TRBJ2-2, with 11 bases identical to TRBD1. In germline, CDR1 is SGHTS, CDR2 YDEGEE. This CDR3 is built from 15 residues. V dropped 6 bases and J dropped 5; count of bases not matched to a gene: 6. CDR3 loop: CASTWDRGRTGELFF. In DNA form, the CDR3 reads TGTGCCAGCACCTGGGACAGGGGGAGGACCGGGGAGCTGTTTTTT.

V is TRBV19 and J is TRBJ2-7; D might be TRBD2 (5 bases). The CDR3 covers 11 residues. Germline-derived CDR1 and CDR2 are LNHDA and SQIVND (reference sequence). V was clipped by 10 bases and J by 5 bases, with 12 bases between them. The CDR3 sequence: CATGKAHEQYF. The CDR3 nucleotides read TGTGCCACCGGGAAGGCCCACGAGCAGTACTTC. Together with reference TRBV19 and TRBJ2-7, the CDR3 gives the full variable domain: DGGITQSPKYLFRKEGQNVTLSCEQNLNHDAMYWYRQDPGQGLRLIYYSQIVNDFQKGDIAEGYSVSREKKESFPLTVTSAQKNPTAFYLCATGKAHEQYFGPGTRLTVT.

The chain employs TRBV7-9 and TRBJ1-1; unclear D gene. The V gene's germline CDR1 is SEHNR and CDR2 FQNEAQ (reference sequence). The CDR3 has 15 amino acids. The V and J ends lost 5 bases and 4 bases respectively, with 17 bases between them. This CDR3 reads CASSKSTSAGTEAFF. The CDR3 region has the DNA TGTGCCAGCAGCAAGTCGACGTCAGCGGGCACTGAAGCTTTCTTT. The full variable domain, rest sourced from reference TRBV7-9 and TRBJ1-1, is DTGVSQNPRHKITKRGQNVTFRCDPISEHNRLYWYRQTLGQGPEFLTYFQNEAQLEKSRLLSDRFSAERPKGSFSTLEIQRTEQGDSAMYLCASSKSTSAGTEAFFGQGTRLTVV.

This clone came up once. CDR3 sequence: CAIRSSDRGQRGNEQFF. The DNA of the CDR3 is TGTGCCATCAGGTCCTCGGACAGGGGACAACGGGGCAATGAGCAGTTCTTC. The rearrangement uses TRBV10-3 and TRBJ2-1; TRBD1 matches at 9 bases. V lost 6 bases, J lost 6 bases, and 15 bases stayed unmatched. This CDR3 contains 17 residues. Per the germline V gene, CDR1 is ENHRY and CDR2 is SYGVKD.

This clone was counted once. The chain recombines TRBV6-5 with TRBJ1-2; TRBD1 aligns across 7 bases. Germline V lookup: CDR1 MNHEY, CDR2 SVGAGI. The ends lost 0 bases at V and 4 bases at J; junction bases unmatched: 5. The CDR3 consists of 15 residues. The CDR3 region is CASSYSNRGVYGYTF. DNA of the CDR3: TGTGCCAGCAGTTACTCGAACAGGGGTGTCTATGGCTACACCTTC.

The chain links TRBV7-2 to TRBJ1-3; TRBD1 might be the D (6 bases). Per germline, CDR1 SGHTA and CDR2 FQGNSA. There are 17 residues in the CDR3. The ends were cut back, 0 bases at V and 0 bases at J, with 12 bases in the middle. The CDR3 here is CASSLALTDSSGNTIYF. The CDR3 DNA sequence: TGTGCCAGCAGCTTAGCGTTGACGGACAGCTCTGGAAACACCATATATTTT.

This clone was seen a single time. CDR3 sequence reads: CASSLIPPDRGTYEQYF. In DNA form, the CDR3 reads TGTGCCAGCAGTTTAATTCCCCCCGACAGGGGAACCTACGAGCAGTACTTC. V and J are TRBV27 and TRBJ2-7; 8 positions agree with TRBD1. With V trimmed by 2 bases and J by 2 bases, 11 bases remained unmatched. The CDR3 length is 17 residues. Looked up from germline, CDR1 is MNHEY and CDR2 is SMNVEV (reference sequence).

The chain carries TRBV10-2 and TRBJ2-2; TRBD1 aligns across 7 bases. The V and J ends lost 8 bases and 6 bases, in that order; junction bases with no gene match: 6. The CDR3 runs to 13 residues. Germline V gene lookup returns CDR1 WSHSY and CDR2 SAAADI. As DNA, the CDR3 is TGCGCCAGCCGGGACAGAGGGGCCGGGGAGCTGTTTTTT. Residues: CASRDRGAGELFF.

V is TRBV5-1 and J is TRBJ1-5, with 7 bases identical to TRBD1. V lost 0 bases to trimming and J lost 0 bases; unmatched junction nucleotides: 9. In germline, CDR1 is SGHRS, CDR2 YFSETQ. The CDR3 is 18 amino acids. CDR3 region: CASSLGQGGSYSNQPQHF. The CDR3 DNA is TGCGCCAGCAGCTTGGGACAGGGAGGTAGCTATAGCAATCAGCCCCAGCATTTT.

The V gene is TRBV10-3, the J gene TRBJ2-7; TRBD2 agrees at 10 bases. Germline CDR1 and CDR2: ENHRY and SYGVKD. CDR3 size: 15 residues. The trim removed 6 bases at V and 7 bases at J, leaving 12 bases unmatched. CDR3 loop: CAIRSTSGEAGEQYF. The DNA for the CDR3 is TGTGCCATCAGGTCCACTAGCGGGGAGGCGGGAGAGCAGTACTTC.

V gene TRBV11-3 combines with J gene TRBJ2-3; the match to TRBD2 covers 9 bases. V dropped 1 base and J dropped 8; count of bases not matched to a gene: 7. The V gene's germline CDR1 is SGHNT and CDR2 YENEEA. CDR3 size: 15 residues. The CDR3 coding sequence is TGTGCCAGCAGCTTAGTGACTAGCGGCCAGGGTACGCAGTATTTT. Residues: CASSLVTSGQGTQYF.

This chain joins TRBV28 and TRBJ2-2; 9 bases fit TRBD1. Germline loops: CDR1 MDHEN, CDR2 SYDVKM. Trimming took 4 bases from V and 5 from J; bases not matched to a gene: 5. The CDR3 runs to 15 residues. This CDR3 is CASSSQGAGTGELFF. The CDR3 DNA sequence: TGTGCCAGCAGTTCACAGGGGGCAGGGACCGGGGAGCTGTTTTTT. The full variable domain, in which reference TRBV28 and TRBJ2-2 provide the parts outside the CDR3, is DVKVTQSSRYLVKRTGEKVFLECVQDMDHENMFWYRQDPGLGLRLIYFSYDVKMKEKGDIPEGYSVSREKKERFSLILESASTNQTSMYLCASSSQGAGTGELFFGEGSRLTVL.